These T cell receptor beta chains were read from a single sample in a study of OX40 agonist ivuxolimab in advanced cancers. Assay used: immunoSEQ multiplex PCR; TCRdb lists only in-frame clones, some missing. The sample yields some 47,000 clones, approximately 85% seen once. The material was CD4+ or CD8+ T cells sorted from blood, obtained in a trial of the OX40 agonist ivuxolimab. These receptors were taken from an adult with an advanced solid tumor such as melanoma, head and neck, liver or kidney cancer. CDR3s include the opening cysteine and the closing phenylalanine or tryptophan. Fields, in order: J gene, V gene, clone size, D gene, CDR3 DNA, CDR3 protein. D genes are given only for firm matches. Clone size, where shown, is once, few, many, or a class for clones that have expanded.

j_call: TRBJ2-1; v_call: TRBV6-4; clone_size: -; d_call: TRBD2; cdr3_nt: TGTGCCAGCAGTGTCGGGGGGTTGATCAATGAGCAGTTCTTC; cdr3_aa: CASSVGGLINEQFF
j_call: TRBJ2-1; v_call: TRBV7-3; clone_size: once; d_call: TRBD2; cdr3_nt: TGTGCCAGCAGCCCCAGTGGAGCGGGAGGTTACAATGAGCAGTTCTTC; cdr3_aa: CASSPSGAGGYNEQFF
j_call: TRBJ2-3; v_call: TRBV7-9; clone_size: -; d_call: -; cdr3_nt: TGTGCCAGCAGCCCTACAGGAACAGATACGCAGTATTTT; cdr3_aa: CASSPTGTDTQYF
j_call: TRBJ1-6; v_call: TRBV7-8; clone_size: -; d_call: -; cdr3_nt: TGTGCCAGCAGCTTGCTCTCCTATAATTCACCCCTCCACTTT; cdr3_aa: CASSLLSYNSPLHF
j_call: TRBJ2-1; v_call: TRBV6-4; clone_size: once; d_call: -; cdr3_nt: TGTGCCAGCAGGCTGGAATTCGGGGAGCTCCATGAGCAGTTCTTC; cdr3_aa: CASRLEFGELHEQFF
j_call: TRBJ2-7; v_call: TRBV2; clone_size: medium-sized; d_call: TRBD2; cdr3_nt: TGTGCCAGCAGTCCCGGGACTAGAGAGCAGTACTTC; cdr3_aa: CASSPGTREQYF
j_call: TRBJ2-5; v_call: TRBV27; clone_size: few; d_call: -; cdr3_nt: TGTGCCAGCAGTTTCGGGGCGACCCAGTACTTC; cdr3_aa: CASSFGATQYF
j_call: TRBJ2-2; v_call: TRBV4-2; clone_size: -; d_call: -; cdr3_nt: TGTGCCAGCAGCCATGATCTTGCGGAGGCGAACACCGGGGAGCTGTTTTTT; cdr3_aa: CASSHDLAEANTGELFF
j_call: TRBJ1-1; v_call: TRBV5-6; clone_size: -; d_call: -; cdr3_nt: TGTGCCAGCAGCCCTTTAGACGGGATGAACACTGAAGCTTTCTTT; cdr3_aa: CASSPLDGMNTEAFF
j_call: TRBJ2-1; v_call: TRBV11-2; clone_size: -; d_call: TRBD1; cdr3_nt: TGTGCCAGCACAGGGGGAGAACACAATGAGCAGTTCTTC; cdr3_aa: CASTGGEHNEQFF
j_call: TRBJ2-5; v_call: TRBV5-5; clone_size: -; d_call: TRBD2; cdr3_nt: TGTGCCAGCAGCTCGGGACTAGCCCAAGAGACCCAGTACTTC; cdr3_aa: CASSSGLAQETQYF
j_call: TRBJ1-4; v_call: TRBV7-2; clone_size: -; d_call: -; cdr3_nt: TGTGCCAGCAGCCGTACCGGGGGGAGTAGTGAAAAACTGTTTTTT; cdr3_aa: CASSRTGGSSEKLFF
j_call: TRBJ1-1; v_call: TRBV27; clone_size: -; d_call: -; cdr3_nt: TGTGCCAGCAGTTTGTATAGGAACACTGAAGCTTTCTTT; cdr3_aa: CASSLYRNTEAFF
j_call: TRBJ1-1; v_call: TRBV11-2; clone_size: -; d_call: -; cdr3_nt: TGTGCCAGCAGCCTACGTTACACTGAAGCTTTCTTT; cdr3_aa: CASSLRYTEAFF
j_call: TRBJ2-2; v_call: TRBV18; clone_size: -; d_call: -; cdr3_nt: TGTGCCAGCTCACCGTACGAGAACACCGGGGAGCTGTTTTTT; cdr3_aa: CASSPYENTGELFF
j_call: TRBJ1-1; v_call: TRBV6-1; clone_size: -; d_call: -; cdr3_nt: TGTGCCAGCAGTGAAGCGGGGAGGGGACTTAACACTGAAGCTTTCTTT; cdr3_aa: CASSEAGRGLNTEAFF
j_call: TRBJ1-2; v_call: TRBV9; clone_size: -; d_call: -; cdr3_nt: TGTGCCAGCAGCGTAGCTGTCGGAAATGGGGGCTACACCTTC; cdr3_aa: CASSVAVGNGGYTF
j_call: TRBJ2-1; v_call: TRBV10-1; clone_size: -; d_call: -; cdr3_nt: TGCGCCAGCAGTGAAAGTGCCCTGGGTGAGCAGTTCTTC; cdr3_aa: CASSESALGEQFF
j_call: TRBJ1-1; v_call: TRBV6-6; clone_size: -; d_call: TRBD1; cdr3_nt: TGTGCCAGCAGTTACTCAACAGGGGATTGGAACACTGAAGCTTTCTTT; cdr3_aa: CASSYSTGDWNTEAFF
j_call: TRBJ2-5; v_call: TRBV7-8; clone_size: once; d_call: TRBD2; cdr3_nt: TGTGCCAGCAGCTTATCCCCTACCCGGCTAGCGGGAGGGGAACAAGAGACCCAGTACTTC; cdr3_aa: CASSLSPTRLAGGEQETQYF
j_call: TRBJ1-5; v_call: TRBV7-2; clone_size: -; d_call: TRBD1; cdr3_nt: TGTGCCAGCAGCCCCCGTACAGGGGGCGGCGGTCAGCCCCAGCATTTT; cdr3_aa: CASSPRTGGGGQPQHF
j_call: TRBJ1-6; v_call: TRBV5-1; clone_size: -; d_call: -; cdr3_nt: TGCGCCAGCAGCCAGACCGGGACAAAAGATTCACCCCTCCACTTT; cdr3_aa: CASSQTGTKDSPLHF
j_call: TRBJ2-3; v_call: TRBV11-3; clone_size: -; d_call: -; cdr3_nt: TGTGCCAGCAGCTTAGATCTTCGGGATACGCAGTATTTT; cdr3_aa: CASSLDLRDTQYF
j_call: TRBJ1-6; v_call: TRBV7-2; clone_size: -; d_call: -; cdr3_nt: TGTGCCAGCAGCTACCCCAGGGATAATTCACCCCTCCACTTT; cdr3_aa: CASSYPRDNSPLHF
j_call: TRBJ1-1; v_call: TRBV21-1; clone_size: -; d_call: -; cdr3_nt: TGTGCCAGCAGCAACGACGCCCGGGCCCGGAGGCCTGAAGCTTTCTTT; cdr3_aa: CASSNDARARRPEAFF
j_call: TRBJ2-2; v_call: TRBV28; clone_size: -; d_call: TRBD1; cdr3_nt: TGTGCCAGCAGGGGACAGGGGGGCGGGGAGCTGTTTTTT; cdr3_aa: CASRGQGGGELFF
j_call: TRBJ2-2; v_call: TRBV18; clone_size: -; d_call: -; cdr3_nt: TGTGCCAGCTCACTCCAAACCGCTAGCCCTAACACCGGGGAGCTGTTTTTT; cdr3_aa: CASSLQTASPNTGELFF
j_call: TRBJ1-1; v_call: TRBV7-2; clone_size: few; d_call: -; cdr3_nt: TGTGCCAGCAGCGTAGAGCGGGCGCCTACTGAAGCTTTCTTT; cdr3_aa: CASSVERAPTEAFF
j_call: TRBJ2-1; v_call: TRBV11-3; clone_size: few; d_call: -; cdr3_nt: TGTGCCAGCAGCACTGCCGGGACACAGCACGATGAGCAGTTCTTC; cdr3_aa: CASSTAGTQHDEQFF
j_call: TRBJ1-5; v_call: TRBV7-2; clone_size: -; d_call: -; cdr3_nt: TGTGCCAGCAGCTTAGAACAGGGTCTCAATCAGCCCCAGCATTTT; cdr3_aa: CASSLEQGLNQPQHF